The 7 T cell receptor beta chains presented below share a single source sample, sequenced in a study of blood T cell repertoires in COVID-19. Measured with immunoSEQ multiplex PCR; TCRdb has only the in-frame clones, and not every one. Of 210,000 or so clones listed, approximately 78% are singletons. The sequenced sample consisted of peripheral blood. Receptors were obtained from a woman older than 75 with active or convalescent COVID-19.

Notes on this clone: One end of the junction fails to match germline, which may point to a read error. The chain couples TRBV18 to TRBJ2-2; D may be TRBD1 (6 bases). Per germline, CDR1 KGHSH and CDR2 LQKENI. This CDR3 has 15 amino acids. The CDR3 sequence is CASSPLQGNPGELFF. CDR3 sequence (DNA): TGTGCCAGCTCACCACTGCAGGGGAACCCCGGGGAGCTGTTTTTT.

The chain couples TRBV6-6 to TRBJ2-7, with 7 bases aligning to TRBD2. The CDR3 spans 16 residues. J gave up 4 bases and V 7 bases, and 16 bases lay outside the gene matches. CDR1 MNHNY and CDR2 SVGAGI come from the germline V gene (reference sequence). The CDR3 bases are TGTGCCAGCAACCCCAGGATGGGGGGGTTAATATACGAGCAGTACTTC. Its translation: CASNPRMGGLIYEQYF.

J is TRBJ2-7 and V is TRBV5-1; D gene ambiguous. The CDR3 is 14 amino acids. Deletions cut 4 bases from V and 3 bases from J, with 14 bases between. CDR1 SGHRS and CDR2 YFSETQ come from the germline V gene. As DNA, the CDR3 is TGCGCCAGCAGCCCAATAGTGCGAGGCTACGAGCAGTACTTC. Protein: CASSPIVRGYEQYF. The variable domain in full, completed from reference TRBV5-1 and TRBJ2-7, reads KAGVTQTPRYLIKTRGQQVTLSCSPISGHRSVSWYQQTPGQGLQFLFEYFSETQRNKGNFPGRFSGRQFSNSRSEMNVSTLELGDSALYLCASSPIVRGYEQYFGPGTRLTVT.

The chain is built from TRBV19 and TRBJ2-2; 9 positions agree with TRBD1. The junction had 11 bases not matched to a gene; V was cut back by 10 bases and J by 5 bases. This CDR3 has 15 residues. Germline CDR1 is LNHDA and CDR2 is SQIVND (reference sequence). CDR3 protein: CATIRTGGATGELFF. In DNA form, the CDR3 reads TGTGCCACTATAAGAACAGGGGGCGCTACCGGGGAGCTGTTTTTT. The full variable domain, rest sourced from reference TRBV19 and TRBJ2-2, is DGGITQSPKYLFRKEGQNVTLSCEQNLNHDAMYWYRQDPGQGLRLIYYSQIVNDFQKGDIAEGYSVSREKKESFPLTVTSAQKNPTAFYLCATIRTGGATGELFFGEGSRLTVL.

The chain uses TRBV5-1 and TRBJ2-7; TRBD1 matches 9 bases. This CDR3 region has 15 residues. J gave up 1 base and V 1 base, and 3 bases lay outside the gene matches. Germline CDR1 reads SGHRS; CDR2 reads YFSETQ. The DNA of the CDR3 is TGCGCCAGCAGCTTGTTTGGACAGGGGTCCTACGAGCAGTACTTC. This codes for CASSLFGQGSYEQYF.

V and J are TRBV3-1 (or the pseudogene TRBV3-2) and TRBJ2-1; possibly TRBD2 for D (5 bases). The CDR3 totals 12 residues. CDR1 is LGHDT and CDR2 is YNNKEL in the germline V gene (reference sequence). V lost 6 bases to trimming and J lost 6 bases, with 9 bases between them. The CDR3 protein is CASRSAGNEQFF. The CDR3 nucleotides are TGTGCCAGCAGGTCGGCGGGCAATGAGCAGTTCTTC.

J is TRBJ1-6 and V is TRBV6-5; 7 positions agree with TRBD1. The length of the CDR3 is 14 residues. The V and J ends lost 6 bases and 7 bases, in that order; junction bases with no gene match: 6. Germline V gene data show CDR1 as MNHEY and CDR2 as SVGAGI. The CDR3 DNA reads TGTGCCAGCAGGGTGGGACAGACCAATTCACCCCTCCACTTT. It yields the protein CASRVGQTNSPLHF.